Below, 27 T cell receptor beta chains from the same sample are listed, as sequenced in a study of shared clonotypes between healthy human individuals. TCRdb keeps only in-frame clones here, not all; method: immunoSEQ multiplex PCR. The sample includes about 2.4 million clones, approximately 93% of them seen just once. Sequencing input: naive CD4+ T cells from PBMCs. The subset: CD45RA+ positively selected. The receptors here all came from a man younger than 30 in good health. Some clones in this sample may be carry-over from other donors' samples.

This chain uses TRBV11-3 with TRBJ2-7; 7 nucleotides agree with TRBD2. The CDR3 contains 15 residues. Germline CDR1 reads SGHNT; CDR2 reads YENEEA. With V trimmed by 5 bases and J by 2 bases, 9 bases remained unmatched. The CDR3 here is CASSPRLAEPYEQYF. The CDR3 DNA reads TGTGCCAGCAGCCCCCGGCTAGCGGAACCCTACGAGCAGTACTTC.

The chain links TRBV15 to TRBJ1-3; D unclear. V dropped 1 base and J dropped 3 bases, with 13 bases sitting between them. The CDR3 is 16 residues long. CDR1 and CDR2 (germline): LNHNV, YYDKDF (reference sequence). The DNA for the CDR3 is TGTGCCACCAGCAGAGCCAGATGGGGTCGTGGAAACACCATATATTTT. Amino acid sequence: CATSRARWGRGNTIYF.

This chain connects TRBV27 to TRBJ2-3; TRBD2 agrees at 8 bases. The V gene end was trimmed by 3 bases and the J gene end by 2 bases; junction bases not matched to a gene: 4. Germline CDR1 reads MNHEY; CDR2 reads SMNVEV (reference sequence). The CDR3 has 15 amino acids. The CDR3 reads CASSFRREVTDTQYF. The CDR3 DNA follows: TGTGCCAGCAGTTTCCGGCGGGAGGTCACAGATACGCAGTATTTT.

The V and J genes are TRBV7-3 and TRBJ2-2; possibly TRBD1 for D (6 bases). V lost 1 base to trimming and J lost 5 bases, with 11 bases between them. Germline V gene sequence: CDR1 SGHTA, CDR2 FQGTGA. The CDR3 has 15 residues. In DNA form, the CDR3 reads TGTGCCAGCAGCTTAAGCCTGGGACATACCGGGGAGCTGTTTTTT. It translates to CASSLSLGHTGELFF.

The V and J genes are TRBV9 and TRBJ2-7; 9 nucleotides line up with TRBD1. After removal of 4 bases from V and 3 bases from J, the junction contained 8 bases not matched to a gene. The CDR3 is 15 residues long. Looked up from germline, CDR1 is SGDLS and CDR2 is YYNGEE. CDR3 sequence (DNA): TGTGCCAGCAGCCCCCGGACAGGGGTTTACTACGAGCAGTACTTC. This translates into CASSPRTGVYYEQYF. Full variable domain (rest looked up from reference TRBV9 and TRBJ2-7): DSGVTQTPKHLITATGQRVTLRCSPRSGDLSVYWYQQSLDQGLQFLIQYYNGEERAKGNILERFSAQQFPDLHSELNLSSLELGDSALYFCASSPRTGVYYEQYFGPGTRLTVT.

Here the CDR3 DNA reads TGTGCCAGCAACCGAACGACTAGCGAGAACGAGCAGTACTTC. It yields the protein CASNRTTSENEQYF. This chain joins TRBV6-6 and TRBJ2-7; 8 bases agree with TRBD2. The length of the CDR3 is 14 residues. Germline CDR1 reads MNHNY; CDR2 reads SVGAGI (reference sequence). V lost 7 bases to trimming and J lost 5 bases; unmatched junction nucleotides: 10.

The chain joins TRBV10-1 to TRBJ2-3; TRBD1 might be the D (6 bases). Trimming removed 2 bases from V and 4 bases from J, with 10 bases in between. The CDR3 spans 14 residues. Germline V gene data show CDR1 as WNHNN and CDR2 as SYGVQD (reference sequence). The CDR3 protein is CASSEGGGSDTQYF. CDR3 sequence (DNA): TGCGCCAGCAGTGAGGGGGGCGGATCAGATACGCAGTATTTT.

Notes on this clone: This sample also contains other DNA sequences that code for the same CDR3. The chain recombines TRBV28 with TRBJ2-7; tentative D call: TRBD2 (6 bases). V gave up 6 bases and J gave up 2 bases, with 14 bases separating them. CDR1 is MDHEN, CDR2 SYDVKM, per germline. This CDR3 comprises 14 residues. The CDR3 here is CASSPPRGTYEQYF. The CDR3 region has the DNA TGTGCCAGCAGCCCCCCCCGGGGGACCTACGAGCAGTACTTC.

The gene calls are TRBV28 and TRBJ1-2; the D is unclear. Trimming stripped 3 bases from V and 4 bases from J, with 9 bases between. Looked up from germline, CDR1 is MDHEN and CDR2 is SYDVKM. The CDR3 has 13 amino acids. The CDR3 sequence is CASSFPASYGYTF. CDR3 coding DNA: TGTGCCAGCAGTTTTCCAGCGTCCTATGGCTACACCTTC.

The chain employs TRBV5-5 and TRBJ2-1, with D possibly being TRBD2 (6 bases). The CDR3 has 19 amino acids. Germline V gene sequence: CDR1 SGHKS, CDR2 YYEKEE (reference sequence). V was cut by 0 bases and J by 8 bases, with 27 bases left in between. The CDR3 loop is CASSLAGLSRGYRSDEQFF. CDR3 sequence (DNA): TGTGCCAGCAGCTTGGCAGGACTAAGTCGGGGGTACAGGTCAGATGAGCAGTTCTTC.

The chain combines TRBV19 with TRBJ2-1; 13 bases map to TRBD2. This CDR3 contains 15 residues. With V trimmed by 7 bases and J by 7 bases, 7 bases remained unmatched. CDR1 is LNHDA, CDR2 SQIVND, per germline (reference sequence). For the CDR3, the DNA is TGTGCCAGTACCTCGGGACTAGCGGGACGAAATGAGCAGTTCTTC. It translates to CASTSGLAGRNEQFF. The full variable domain, with the rest looked up from reference TRBV19 and TRBJ2-1, is DGGITQSPKYLFRKEGQNVTLSCEQNLNHDAMYWYRQDPGQGLRLIYYSQIVNDFQKGDIAEGYSVSREKKESFPLTVTSAQKNPTAFYLCASTSGLAGRNEQFFGPGTRLTVL.

This clone was observed a few times. CDR3 sequence: CATSRDGTPGELFF. The CDR3 DNA is TGTGCCACCAGCAGAGATGGGACCCCCGGGGAGCTGTTTTTT. The V and J genes are TRBV15 and TRBJ2-2; D may match TRBD1 or TRBD2 (5 bases each). With 0 bases removed from V and 6 bases from J, the gap between germline ends came to 8 bases. CDR1 is LNHNV, CDR2 YYDKDF, per germline (reference sequence). The CDR3 loop spans 14 amino acids. The full variable domain, rest sourced from reference TRBV15 and TRBJ2-2, is DAMVIQNPRYQVTQFGKPVTLSCSQTLNHNVMYWYQQKSSQAPKLLFHYYDKDFNNEADTPDNFQSRRPNTSFCFLDIRSPGLGDTAMYLCATSRDGTPGELFFGEGSRLTVL.

Comments on this clone: Sequence at one end of the junction differs from germline and may be a read error. V gene TRBV7-9 combines with J gene TRBJ1-5, with D tentatively TRBD1 (5 bases). The CDR3 consists of 18 residues. CDR1 and CDR2 from the germline V gene are SEHNR and FQNEAQ (reference sequence). DNA of the CDR3: TGTGCCAGCAGCTCCGACCGGGACGGAGGACATAGCAATCGGCCCCAGCATTTT. The encoded protein is CASSSDRDGGHSNRPQHF.

The rearrangement links TRBV9 to TRBJ1-3; 7 bases are a match to TRBD1. Germline CDR1 and CDR2: SGDLS and YYNGEE. There are 17 residues in the CDR3. V shed 4 bases, J shed 4 bases, and the junction held 14 bases outside the gene matches. This chain's CDR3 is CASSPTTGLNAGNTIYF. The CDR3 DNA follows: TGTGCCAGCAGCCCCACGACAGGGTTGAATGCGGGAAACACCATATATTTT.

V and J are TRBV21-1 and TRBJ2-7; TRBD1, the D gene given by the table, was not confirmed from the DNA. TRBV21-1 is termed a pseudogene. This CDR3 is built from 11 residues. The CDR3 coding sequence is TGTGCCAGAGGACAGTGGGGCGAGCAGTACTTC. It encodes CARGQWGEQYF.

This clone was observed once. The rearrangement links TRBV7-9 to TRBJ1-4; TRBD1 matches at 8 bases. V lost 5 bases to trimming and J lost 8 bases; unmatched junction nucleotides: 10. From germline, CDR1 is SEHNR and CDR2 FQNEAQ (reference sequence). The CDR3 is 15 amino acids. Written as DNA, the CDR3 is TGTGCCAGCAGCGGTACGGACAGGGTTGTAGAAAAACTGTTTTTT. Translation: CASSGTDRVVEKLFF. Full variable domain (rest looked up from reference TRBV7-9 and TRBJ1-4): DTGVSQNPRHKITKRGQNVTFRCDPISEHNRLYWYRQTLGQGPEFLTYFQNEAQLEKSRLLSDRFSAERPKGSFSTLEIQRTEQGDSAMYLCASSGTDRVVEKLFFGSGTQLSVL.

Notes on this clone: Other DNA sequences within the sample encode an identical CDR3. The rearrangement links TRBV5-1 to TRBJ2-1; D possibly matches TRBD1 or TRBD2 (5 bases each). Germline V lookup: CDR1 SGHRS, CDR2 YFSETQ. The V end lost 0 bases, the J end lost 0 bases, and 10 bases lay between the germline ends. This CDR3 is 16 amino acids long. Here the CDR3 reads CASSLDGAVSYNEQFF. CDR3 DNA: TGCGCCAGCAGCTTGGACGGGGCGGTCTCCTACAATGAGCAGTTCTTC.

The chain is built from TRBV11-2 and TRBJ2-6; D perhaps matches TRBD1 (5 bases). V lost 1 base and J lost 0, with 16 bases in between. CDR1 and CDR2 (germline): SGHAT, FQNNGV. The CDR3 runs 19 residues. CDR3 DNA sequence: TGTGCCAGCAGCTTAGCCTTCGGGCAGGGTCGCTCTGGGGCCAACGTCCTGACTTTC. Protein product: CASSLAFGQGRSGANVLTF.

The V and J genes are TRBV5-4 and TRBJ2-2, with no clear D. The germline CDR1 and CDR2 sequences are SGHNT and YYREEE (reference sequence). Trimming shortened V by 2 bases and J by 3 bases, and 11 bases separated the two germline ends. CDR3 length: 15 amino acids. The CDR3 loop reads CASSFQTFDTGELFF. CDR3 coding DNA: TGTGCCAGCAGCTTTCAGACGTTCGACACCGGGGAGCTGTTTTTT.

The chain combines TRBV27 with TRBJ2-7; D not resolved. Trimming took 4 bases from V and 2 from J, leaving 18 bases between them. Germline values: CDR1 MNHEY, CDR2 SMNVEV (reference sequence). This CDR3 is 16 amino acids long. The CDR3 reads CASSSRSTINPYEQYF. The DNA of the CDR3 is TGTGCCAGCAGTTCAAGATCTACCATCAACCCCTACGAGCAGTACTTC.

V usage is TRBV5-4 and J usage is TRBJ1-6; D not certain. The CDR3 extends over 15 amino acids. The V gene's germline CDR1 is SGHNT and CDR2 YYREEE (reference sequence). V lost 4 bases, J lost 7 bases, and 15 bases lay in between. CDR3 loop: CASSRKNGGNSPLHF. The CDR3 DNA sequence: TGTGCCAGCAGCCGAAAGAACGGAGGCAATTCACCCCTCCACTTT. The full variable domain, rest sourced from reference TRBV5-4 and TRBJ1-6, is ETGVTQSPTHLIKTRGQQVTLRCSSQSGHNTVSWYQQALGQGPQFIFQYYREEENGRGNFPPRFSGLQFPNYSSELNVNALELDDSALYLCASSRKNGGNSPLHFGNGTRLTVT.

As for this clone: Other nucleotide sequences in the sample specify the same CDR3. This chain joins TRBV10-1 and TRBJ2-7; TRBD1 agrees at 9 bases. The CDR3 is 14 residues long. J was trimmed by 1 base and V by 3 bases; bases with no gene match: 1. Germline-derived CDR1 and CDR2 are WNHNN and SYGVQD (reference sequence). CDR3 amino acids: CASSDGQGSYEQYF. The CDR3 DNA sequence: TGCGCCAGCAGTGACGGACAGGGGTCCTACGAGCAGTACTTC.

The chain links TRBV5-1 to TRBJ1-1, with no clear D. This CDR3 spans 15 amino acids. V lost 1 base to trimming and J lost 6 bases, with 16 bases between them. Germline V gene data show CDR1 as SGHRS and CDR2 as YFSETQ. The CDR3 bases are TGCGCCAGCAGCTTGTGGGGTAATTCTGCCGCTGAAGCTTTCTTT. This codes for CASSLWGNSAAEAFF. Drawing the rest from reference TRBV5-1 and TRBJ1-1, the complete variable domain is KAGVTQTPRYLIKTRGQQVTLSCSPISGHRSVSWYQQTPGQGLQFLFEYFSETQRNKGNFPGRFSGRQFSNSRSEMNVSTLELGDSALYLCASSLWGNSAAEAFFGQGTRLTVV.

About this clone: At the DNA level, this CDR3 is encoded by other sequences in the same sample as well. This chain links TRBV29-1 with TRBJ2-3, with 9 bases lining up with TRBD1. CDR1 and CDR2 from the germline V gene are SQVTM and ANQGSEA. The CDR3 has 14 amino acids. Germline trimming cut 6 bases from V and 2 bases from J; bases unmatched to any gene: 6. The CDR3 nucleotides read TGCAGCGTCGCGGACAGGGGCCCCACAGATACGCAGTATTTT. This translates into CSVADRGPTDTQYF.

This chain connects TRBV5-1 to TRBJ2-3; D is ambiguous. Germline lookup yields CDR1 SGHRS and CDR2 YFSETQ. V dropped 3 bases and J dropped 4 bases, with 12 bases sitting between them. The CDR3 is made up of 14 amino acids. CDR3 loop: CASSSTSISDTQYF. The DNA for the CDR3 is TGCGCCAGCAGCTCGACCTCGATATCAGATACGCAGTATTTT.

The CDR3 bases are TGTGCCACATGGGGGCGGGAGCACAATGAGCAGTTCTTC. The encoded protein is CATWGREHNEQFF. V gene TRBV27 combines with J gene TRBJ2-1, with a possible D match to TRBD2 (7 bases). Germline values: CDR1 MNHEY, CDR2 SMNVEV (reference sequence). V was shortened by 10 bases and J by 5 bases, with 15 bases between the two germline ends. This CDR3 has 13 residues.

V and J are TRBV18 and TRBJ2-7, with no clear D. CDR1 and CDR2 (germline): KGHSH, LQKENI. The CDR3 is 14 amino acids. Deletions cut 6 bases from V and 4 bases from J, with 16 bases between. The CDR3 loop is CASSHRQRPYEQYF. The CDR3, as DNA: TGTGCCAGCTCGCATCGTCAACGGCCTTACGAGCAGTACTTC.